This T cell receptor (beta chain) derives from a study of T cell clones after liver transplantation. This CDR3 has 15 amino acids. CDR1 is SEHNR and CDR2 is FQNEAQ in the germline V gene (reference sequence). V lost 5 bases to trimming and J lost 7 bases; unmatched junction nucleotides: 11. TCRdb's table, derived via immunoSEQ multiplex PCR, lists solely in-frame clones and lacks some. The table includes roughly 57,000 clones, 71% detected once. Sequencing used CD4+ T cells from blood, obtained before liver transplant. This receptor was identified in a human donor who received a liver transplant. V gene TRBV7-9 combines with J gene TRBJ2-7; 10 bases map to TRBD1. CDR3 in DNA: TGTGCCAGCAGCGCGCCCGGGACAGGGGTGAGTGAGCAGTACTTC. It specifies CASSAPGTGVSEQYF.